These T cell receptor beta chains were read from a single sample in a study of OX40 agonist ivuxolimab in advanced cancers. Here immunoSEQ multiplex PCR was the method, and the copy in TCRdb shows in-frame clones only, minus some. The sample lists 45,000 to 65,000 clones, approximately 87% occurring once. The input for sequencing was CD4+ or CD8+ T cells sorted from blood, taken in a trial of the OX40 agonist ivuxolimab. The receptors stem from an adult with an advanced solid tumor such as melanoma, head and neck, liver or kidney cancer. CDR3s include the opening cysteine and the closing phenylalanine or tryptophan. The D gene is left open where the match is weak. Size is omitted from some rows. Given values are once, few, many or a class for expanded clones.

cdr3_aa: CAINNRGSTEAFF
cdr3_nt: TGTGCCATCAACAATCGGGGGTCCACTGAAGCTTTCTTT
j_call: TRBJ1-1
d_call: .
v_call: TRBV10-3
clone_size: .

cdr3_aa: CASSLAAAGETQYF
cdr3_nt: TGTGCCAGCAGTTTGGCCGCTGCCGGGGAGACCCAGTACTTC
j_call: TRBJ2-5
d_call: .
v_call: TRBV6-5
clone_size: .

cdr3_aa: CAITQDSSSGNTIYF
cdr3_nt: TGTGCCATCACCCAGGACAGTTCCTCTGGAAACACCATATATTTT
j_call: TRBJ1-3
d_call: .
v_call: TRBV6-5
clone_size: .

cdr3_aa: CASSPGGTYEQYF
cdr3_nt: TGTGCCAGCTCACCCGGGGGTACCTACGAGCAGTACTTC
j_call: TRBJ2-7
d_call: .
v_call: TRBV18
clone_size: .

cdr3_aa: CASSLRAGKGYTF
cdr3_nt: TGTGCCAGCAGCTTACGAGCAGGGAAAGGCTACACCTTC
j_call: TRBJ1-2
d_call: .
v_call: TRBV5-6
clone_size: few

cdr3_aa: CATKAGTTGELFF
cdr3_nt: TGTGCCACCAAAGCCGGGACGACCGGGGAGCTGTTTTTT
j_call: TRBJ2-2
d_call: .
v_call: TRBV28
clone_size: .

cdr3_aa: CASREQGVGYEQYF
cdr3_nt: TGTGCCAGCAGGGAACAGGGGGTCGGGTACGAGCAGTACTTC
j_call: TRBJ2-7
d_call: TRBD1
v_call: TRBV2
clone_size: .

cdr3_aa: CASSYVRGADEQYF
cdr3_nt: TGCGCCAGCAGCTACGTTCGGGGGGCGGATGAGCAGTACTTC
j_call: TRBJ2-7
d_call: .
v_call: TRBV5-1
clone_size: .

cdr3_aa: CASSLDRLSNSPLHF
cdr3_nt: TGTGCCAGCAGCTTGGATCGACTGAGTAATTCACCCCTCCACTTT
j_call: TRBJ1-6
d_call: .
v_call: TRBV5-4
clone_size: .

cdr3_aa: CAWSVGGGGRDTQYF
cdr3_nt: TGTGCCTGGAGTGTAGGGGGCGGGGGGAGAGATACGCAGTATTTT
j_call: TRBJ2-3
d_call: .
v_call: TRBV30
clone_size: .

cdr3_aa: CASRRNAAYEQYF
cdr3_nt: TGTGCCAGCAGGAGGAACGCCGCCTACGAGCAGTACTTC
j_call: TRBJ2-7
d_call: .
v_call: TRBV2
clone_size: .

cdr3_aa: CASSASSTSGGFHQETQYF
cdr3_nt: TGTGCCAGCAGCGCCTCCTCGACTAGCGGGGGGTTTCACCAAGAGACCCAGTACTTC
j_call: TRBJ2-5
d_call: TRBD2
v_call: TRBV9
clone_size: .

cdr3_aa: CASSYFRTQNGTPLHF
cdr3_nt: TGTGCCAGCAGTTACTTTAGGACCCAGAACGGTACACCCCTCCACTTT
j_call: TRBJ1-6
d_call: .
v_call: TRBV6-6
clone_size: .

cdr3_aa: CASEERRSGAAIFYTEAFF
cdr3_nt: TGCGCCAGCGAAGAACGGCGGTCAGGGGCCGCTATTTTTTACACTGAAGCTTTCTTT
j_call: TRBJ1-1
d_call: .
v_call: TRBV10-1
clone_size: .

cdr3_aa: CASSPGGGETQYF
cdr3_nt: TGTGCCAGCTCCCCAGGGGGCGGAGAGACCCAGTACTTC
j_call: TRBJ2-5
d_call: TRBD1
v_call: TRBV18
clone_size: .

cdr3_aa: CASSLEDTVGYTF
cdr3_nt: TGTGCCAGCAGCTTAGAGGACACAGTTGGCTACACCTTC
j_call: TRBJ1-2
d_call: .
v_call: TRBV11-2
clone_size: once

cdr3_aa: CASSPKGGNEQFF
cdr3_nt: TGTGCCAGCAGCCCGAAGGGAGGGAACGAGCAGTTCTTC
j_call: TRBJ2-1
d_call: TRBD2
v_call: TRBV5-4
clone_size: medium-sized

cdr3_aa: CASSYQNSGTAGYTF
cdr3_nt: TGTGCCAGCAGTTACCAAAACTCCGGGACAGCGGGCTACACCTTC
j_call: TRBJ1-2
d_call: TRBD1
v_call: TRBV6-5
clone_size: .

cdr3_aa: CASSVLQGAGETQYF
cdr3_nt: TGTGCCAGCAGTGTTCTACAGGGGGCGGGAGAGACCCAGTACTTC
j_call: TRBJ2-5
d_call: TRBD1
v_call: TRBV27
clone_size: .

cdr3_aa: CAMSRGRNEQYF
cdr3_nt: TGTGCCATGTCTAGGGGGCGCAACGAGCAGTACTTC
j_call: TRBJ2-7
d_call: TRBD1
v_call: TRBV10-3
clone_size: .

cdr3_aa: CASNLIGLATYEQYF
cdr3_nt: TGCGCCAGCAACCTAATAGGACTAGCTACCTACGAGCAGTACTTC
j_call: TRBJ2-7
d_call: TRBD2
v_call: TRBV5-1
clone_size: .

cdr3_aa: CSASGGSMGEQFF
cdr3_nt: TGCAGCGCTAGCGGGGGGTCCATGGGGGAGCAGTTCTTC
j_call: TRBJ2-1
d_call: TRBD2
v_call: TRBV29-1
clone_size: .